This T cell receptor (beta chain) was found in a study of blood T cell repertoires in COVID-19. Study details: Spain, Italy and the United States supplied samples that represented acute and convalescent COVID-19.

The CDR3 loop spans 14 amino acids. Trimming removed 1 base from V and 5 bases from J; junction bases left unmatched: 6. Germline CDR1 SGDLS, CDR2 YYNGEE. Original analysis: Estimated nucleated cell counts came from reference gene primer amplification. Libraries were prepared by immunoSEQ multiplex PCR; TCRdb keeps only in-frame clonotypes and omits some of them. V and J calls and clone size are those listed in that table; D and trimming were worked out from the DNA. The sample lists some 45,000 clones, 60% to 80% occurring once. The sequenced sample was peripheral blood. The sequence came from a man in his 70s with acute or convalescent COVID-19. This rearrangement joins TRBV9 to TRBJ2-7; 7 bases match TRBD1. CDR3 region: CASSVYGTEDEQYF. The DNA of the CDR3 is TGTGCCAGCAGCGTATACGGGACAGAAGACGAGCAGTACTTC. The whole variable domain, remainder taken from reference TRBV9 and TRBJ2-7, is DSGVTQTPKHLITATGQRVTLRCSPRSGDLSVYWYQQSLDQGLQFLIQYYNGEERAKGNILERFSAQQFPDLHSELNLSSLELGDSALYFCASSVYGTEDEQYFGPGTRLTVT.